Each of the 8 T cell receptor beta chains below was sequenced from the same sample in a study of CD8+ T cells in alopecia areata. Extracted RNA was reverse transcribed into cDNA, the sequencing template. This table comes from immunoSEQ multiplex PCR, and its TCRdb copy is limited to in-frame clones, with some not included. There are approximately 99,000 clones in the sample; approximately 50% occur only once, and 20% to 25% lies in the top ten. The sample taken for sequencing was NKG2D-low CD8+ T cells sorted from blood. Receptors were obtained from a human donor with alopecia areata.

A single count supports this clone. CDR3: CASSLSAGYSNQPQHF. The CDR3, as DNA: TGTGCCAGCAGCTTGAGCGCGGGATATAGCAATCAGCCCCAGCATTTT. The chain links TRBV5-6 to TRBJ1-5; D ambiguous. The length of the CDR3 is 16 residues. CDR1 is SGHDT, CDR2 YYEEEE, per germline. Trimming took off 1 base at V and 0 bases at J, with 11 bases between the two ends. Filled out from reference TRBV5-6 and TRBJ1-5, the complete variable domain reads DAGVTQSPTHLIKTRGQQVTLRCSPKSGHDTVSWYQQALGQGPQFIFQYYEEEERQRGNFPDRFSGHQFPNYSSELNVNALLLGDSALYLCASSLSAGYSNQPQHFGDGTRLSIL.

This clone was detected ten times or more. The chain joins TRBV7-9 to TRBJ2-7; the D gene is possibly TRBD1 (6 bases). From germline, CDR1 is SEHNR and CDR2 FQNEAQ (reference sequence). CDR3 length equals 14 residues. V lost 5 bases to trimming and J lost 2 bases, with 13 bases between them. The CDR3 sequence is CASSDQGSPYEQYF. CDR3 in DNA: TGTGCCAGCAGCGATCAGGGGTCTCCCTACGAGCAGTACTTC.

This chain connects TRBV27 to TRBJ1-2; 9 bases are a match to TRBD1. V dropped 7 bases and J dropped 7; count of bases not matched to a gene: 10. The germline CDR1 and CDR2 sequences are MNHEY and SMNVEV (reference sequence). CDR3 size: 14 residues. The CDR3 DNA sequence: TGTGCCAGCACCCCGGGACAGGGAGGCCGTGGCTACACCTTC. This gives the protein CASTPGQGGRGYTF.

This sequence joins TRBV27 and TRBJ2-7; 8 positions match TRBD1. The V gene end was trimmed by 2 bases and the J gene end by 1 base; junction bases not matched to a gene: 1. The germline V gene has CDR1 MNHEY and CDR2 SMNVEV (reference sequence). CDR3 size: 14 residues. This CDR3 is CASSLRTGSYEQYF. The CDR3 DNA reads as TGTGCCAGCAGTTTACGGACAGGGTCCTACGAGCAGTACTTC.

This chain links TRBV11-2 with TRBJ2-7, with TRBD1 matching 11 bases. This CDR3 has 15 amino acids. J was trimmed by 1 base and V by 5 bases; bases with no gene match: 4. Germline V gene lookup returns CDR1 SGHAT and CDR2 FQNNGV. The CDR3 here is CASSIGQGASYEQYF. The CDR3 DNA reads TGTGCCAGCAGCATTGGACAGGGGGCGTCCTACGAGCAGTACTTC.

This chain connects TRBV7-2 to TRBJ2-7, with TRBD1 identical over 11 bases. V was pared by 4 bases and J by 6 bases, with 8 bases of the junction left unmatched. CDR3 length: 15 amino acids. Germline CDR1 is SGHTA and CDR2 is FQGNSA. Here the CDR3 DNA reads TGTGCCAGCAGCTCCCGGGACAGGGGGGAACGCGAGCAGTACTTC. As protein: CASSSRDRGEREQYF.

V usage is TRBV4-1 and J usage is TRBJ2-3; 10 nucleotides align to TRBD2. Unmatched junction bases numbered 10, after V lost 0 bases and J lost 4 bases. Germline CDR1 and CDR2: MGHRA and YSYEKL. This CDR3 comprises 18 residues. CDR3: CASSQEPGLAGVADTQYF. As DNA, the CDR3 is TGCGCCAGCAGCCAAGAACCCGGCCTAGCGGGAGTCGCAGATACGCAGTATTTT.

This chain joins TRBV2 and TRBJ1-2, with D maybe TRBD1 (5 bases). V lost 8 bases, J lost 4 bases, and 14 bases lay in between. The CDR3 spans 13 residues. Germline V gene data show CDR1 as SNHLY and CDR2 as FYNNEI. The CDR3 loop reads CASGGGSGYGYTF. The CDR3 bases are TGTGCCAGCGGGGGGGGATCGGGCTATGGCTACACCTTC.